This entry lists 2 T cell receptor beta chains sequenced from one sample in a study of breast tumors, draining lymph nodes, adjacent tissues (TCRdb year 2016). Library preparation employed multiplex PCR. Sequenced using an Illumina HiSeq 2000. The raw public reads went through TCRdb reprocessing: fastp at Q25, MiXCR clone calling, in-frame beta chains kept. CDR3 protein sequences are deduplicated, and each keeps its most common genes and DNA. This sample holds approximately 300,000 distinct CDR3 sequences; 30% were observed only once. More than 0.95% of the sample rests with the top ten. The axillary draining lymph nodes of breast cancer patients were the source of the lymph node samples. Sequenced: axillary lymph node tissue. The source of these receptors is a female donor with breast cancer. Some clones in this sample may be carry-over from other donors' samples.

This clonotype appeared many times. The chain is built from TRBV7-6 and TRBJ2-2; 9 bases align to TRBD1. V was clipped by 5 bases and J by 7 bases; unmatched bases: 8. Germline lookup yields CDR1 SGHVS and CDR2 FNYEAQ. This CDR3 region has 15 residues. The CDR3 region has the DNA TGTGCCAGCAGCCTTACCCCGGGACAGGGCGGGGAGCTGTTTTTT. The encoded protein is CASSLTPGQGGELFF.

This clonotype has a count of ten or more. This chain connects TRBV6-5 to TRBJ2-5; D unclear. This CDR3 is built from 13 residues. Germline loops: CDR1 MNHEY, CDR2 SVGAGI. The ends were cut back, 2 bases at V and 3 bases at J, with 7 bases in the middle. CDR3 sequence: CASSYAGKETQYF. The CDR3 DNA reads TGTGCCAGCAGTTACGCTGGCAAAGAGACCCAGTACTTC.